Listed below are T cell receptor beta chains from one sample, sequenced in a study of cytomegalovirus exposure and HLA in healthy donors. Produced via immunoSEQ multiplex PCR; TCRdb's table is partial and in-frame only. The data show some 130,000 clones, around 80% seen once. Sample: PBMCs. These receptors all come from a human donor in good health. Both conserved end residues are trimmed from each CDR3. Each record gives: V gene, CDR3 length, D gene, CDR3 protein. D genes are given only for firm matches.

v_call: TRBV19
cdr3_length: 12
d_call: NA
cdr3_aa: ASSSGRGEGEQY

v_call: TRBV4-2
cdr3_length: 15
d_call: TRBD2
cdr3_aa: ASSRLAGDLSSYEQY

v_call: TRBV7-2
cdr3_length: 11
d_call: TRBD2
cdr3_aa: ASSLGGGLEQY

v_call: TRBV5-1
cdr3_length: 14
d_call: NA
cdr3_aa: ASSPRPGTGIYEQY

v_call: TRBV6-4
cdr3_length: 14
d_call: TRBD2
cdr3_aa: ASSLVGGMATGELF

v_call: TRBV11-2
cdr3_length: 13
d_call: NA
cdr3_aa: ASSLNPVVSTEAF

v_call: TRBV29-1
cdr3_length: 10
d_call: NA
cdr3_aa: SVGQIQETQY

v_call: TRBV29-1
cdr3_length: 13
d_call: TRBD2
cdr3_aa: SVSGGASPYNEQF

v_call: TRBV15
cdr3_length: 13
d_call: NA
cdr3_aa: ATSRGTEGNQPQH

v_call: TRBV6-5
cdr3_length: 9
d_call: NA
cdr3_aa: ASSYPGGYT

v_call: TRBV19
cdr3_length: 17
d_call: NA
cdr3_aa: ASSISLGAPSSYNSPLH

v_call: TRBV2
cdr3_length: 14
d_call: NA
cdr3_aa: ASSEVFWGGWLGYT

v_call: TRBV7-6
cdr3_length: 11
d_call: NA
cdr3_aa: ASSLARPGEQY

v_call: TRBV2
cdr3_length: 12
d_call: TRBD2
cdr3_aa: ASSVSSGGYTQY

v_call: TRBV27
cdr3_length: 14
d_call: TRBD2
cdr3_aa: ASGPPGAGTPYEQY

v_call: TRBV19
cdr3_length: 14
d_call: TRBD1
cdr3_aa: ASSIPGQGRRDTQY

v_call: TRBV6-6
cdr3_length: 10
d_call: NA
cdr3_aa: ASAGSNEKLF

v_call: TRBV4-2
cdr3_length: 10
d_call: NA
cdr3_aa: ASSQDSLGVF

v_call: TRBV5-1
cdr3_length: 14
d_call: NA
cdr3_aa: ASSLVGLGANEKLF

v_call: TRBV2
cdr3_length: 12
d_call: TRBD1
cdr3_aa: ASADRDLSYEQY

v_call: TRBV4-1
cdr3_length: 12
d_call: TRBD1
cdr3_aa: ASSQTGIREKLF

v_call: TRBV5-1
cdr3_length: 14
d_call: TRBD2
cdr3_aa: ASRSTSGGRNRELF

v_call: TRBV5-6
cdr3_length: 11
d_call: NA
cdr3_aa: ASSLVTGTEAF

v_call: TRBV29-1
cdr3_length: 12
d_call: TRBD1
cdr3_aa: SVEGTGETGELF

v_call: TRBV6-6
cdr3_length: 11
d_call: NA
cdr3_aa: ASTPGLQETQY

v_call: TRBV10-3
cdr3_length: 11
d_call: NA
cdr3_aa: AIRLASTGELF

v_call: TRBV7-7
cdr3_length: 12
d_call: NA
cdr3_aa: ASSLAQGYNEQF

v_call: TRBV7-6
cdr3_length: 13
d_call: TRBD1
cdr3_aa: ASSSYRGDGTEAF

v_call: TRBV6-5
cdr3_length: 12
d_call: TRBD1
cdr3_aa: ASSRGQGETEAF

v_call: TRBV18
cdr3_length: 12
d_call: NA
cdr3_aa: ASSPPTGSYEQY

v_call: TRBV5-1
cdr3_length: 13
d_call: TRBD2
cdr3_aa: ASSLTSGGINEQF

v_call: TRBV28
cdr3_length: 11
d_call: TRBD1
cdr3_aa: ASSLIQGNEAF